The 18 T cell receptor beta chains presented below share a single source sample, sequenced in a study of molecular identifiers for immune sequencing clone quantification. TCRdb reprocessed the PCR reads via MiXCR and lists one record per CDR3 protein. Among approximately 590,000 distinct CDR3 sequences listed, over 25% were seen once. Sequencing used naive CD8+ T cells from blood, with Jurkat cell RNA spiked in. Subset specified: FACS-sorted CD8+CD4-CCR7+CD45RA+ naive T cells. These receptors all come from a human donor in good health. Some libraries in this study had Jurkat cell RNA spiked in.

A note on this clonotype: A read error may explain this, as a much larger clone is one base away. In DNA, the CDR3 is TGCAGCACCCAGGGGGATGTCACTGAAGCTATCTTT. It translates to CSTQGDVTEAIF. V and J are TRBV29-1 and TRBJ1-1; 7 bases match TRBD1. Germline CDR1 SQVTM, CDR2 ANQGSEA. This CDR3 region has 12 residues.

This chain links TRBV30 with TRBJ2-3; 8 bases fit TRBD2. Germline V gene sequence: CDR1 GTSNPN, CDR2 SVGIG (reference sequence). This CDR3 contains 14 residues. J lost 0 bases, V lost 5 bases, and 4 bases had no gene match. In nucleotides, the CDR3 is TGTGCCTGGTCCGCTAGCGGGAGCACAGATACGCAGTATTTT. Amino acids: CAWSASGSTDTQYF.

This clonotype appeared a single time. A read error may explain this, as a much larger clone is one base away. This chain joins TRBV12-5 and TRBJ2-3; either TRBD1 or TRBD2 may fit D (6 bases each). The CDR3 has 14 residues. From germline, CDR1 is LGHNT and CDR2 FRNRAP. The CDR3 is CASGWAGGPNWQNF. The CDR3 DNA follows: TGTGCTAGTGGTTGGGCCGGGGGCCCCAATTGGCAGAATTTT. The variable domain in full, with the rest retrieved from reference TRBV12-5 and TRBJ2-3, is DARVTQTPRHKVTEMGQEVTMRCQPILGHNTVFWYRQTMMQGLELLAYFRNRAPLDDSGMPKDRFSAEMPDATLATLKIQPSEPRDSAVYFCASGWAGGPNWQNFGPGTRLTVL.

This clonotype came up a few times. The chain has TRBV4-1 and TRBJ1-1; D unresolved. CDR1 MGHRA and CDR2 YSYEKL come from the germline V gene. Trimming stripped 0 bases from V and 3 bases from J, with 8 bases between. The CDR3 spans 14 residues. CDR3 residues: CASSQDMSHTEAFF. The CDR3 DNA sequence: TGCGCCAGCAGCCAAGATATGTCCCACACTGAAGCTTTCTTT.

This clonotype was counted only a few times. The CDR3 region has the DNA TGCGCCAGCAGCCAATGGGACAGGGGCTCCTCTAGCACAGATACGCAGTATTTT. Translating it yields CASSQWDRGSSSTDTQYF. The rearrangement links TRBV4-3 to TRBJ2-3; 10 nucleotides align to TRBD1. The V gene's germline CDR1 is LGHNA and CDR2 YSLEER. Losses at the gene ends were 2 bases for V and 0 bases for J; bases not matched to a gene: 8. The CDR3 contains 18 residues.

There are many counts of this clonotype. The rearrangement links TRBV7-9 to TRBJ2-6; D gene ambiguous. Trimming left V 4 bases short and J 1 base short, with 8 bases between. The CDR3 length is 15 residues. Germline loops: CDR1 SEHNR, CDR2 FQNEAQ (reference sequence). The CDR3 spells CASSSPISGANVLTF. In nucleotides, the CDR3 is TGTGCCAGCAGCTCACCGATTTCTGGGGCCAACGTCCTGACTTTC.

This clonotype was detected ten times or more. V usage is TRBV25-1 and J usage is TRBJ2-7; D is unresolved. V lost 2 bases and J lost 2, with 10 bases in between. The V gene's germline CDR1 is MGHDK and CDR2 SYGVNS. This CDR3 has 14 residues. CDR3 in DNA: TGTGCCAGCAGTGAAAGACAAGGCCCCTACGAGCAGTACTTC. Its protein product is CASSERQGPYEQYF.

This chain's CDR3 is CASSSSGGHGTQYF. CDR3 DNA sequence: TGTGCCAGCAGTTCATCAGGGGGTCACGGGACCCAGTACTTC. This rearrangement joins TRBV27 to TRBJ2-5; 7 bases map to TRBD1. The CDR3 spans 14 residues. The junction had 9 bases not matched to a gene; V was cut back by 4 bases and J by 7 bases. CDR1 MNHEY and CDR2 SMNVEV come from the germline V gene (reference sequence).

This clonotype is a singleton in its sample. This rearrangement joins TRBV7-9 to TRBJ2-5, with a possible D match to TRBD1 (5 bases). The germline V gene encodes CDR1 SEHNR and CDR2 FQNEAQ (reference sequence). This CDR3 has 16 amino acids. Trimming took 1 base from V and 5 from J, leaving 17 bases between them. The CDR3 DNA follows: TGTGCCAGCAGCTTAGGATTTCAGGGTATAGAGGAGACCCAGTACTTC. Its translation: CASSLGFQGIEETQYF. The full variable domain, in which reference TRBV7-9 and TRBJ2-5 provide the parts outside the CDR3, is DTGVSQNPRHKITKRGQNVTFRCDPISEHNRLYWYRQTLGQGPEFLTYFQNEAQLEKSRLLSDRFSAERPKGSFSTLEIQRTEQGDSAMYLCASSLGFQGIEETQYFGPGTRLLVL.

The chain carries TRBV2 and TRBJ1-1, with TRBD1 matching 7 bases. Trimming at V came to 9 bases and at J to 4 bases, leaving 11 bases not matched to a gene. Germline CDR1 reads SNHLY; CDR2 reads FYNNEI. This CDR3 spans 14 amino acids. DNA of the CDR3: TGTGCCAGAACAGGGGAAGGTATAGGCACTGAAGCTTTCTTT. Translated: CARTGEGIGTEAFF.

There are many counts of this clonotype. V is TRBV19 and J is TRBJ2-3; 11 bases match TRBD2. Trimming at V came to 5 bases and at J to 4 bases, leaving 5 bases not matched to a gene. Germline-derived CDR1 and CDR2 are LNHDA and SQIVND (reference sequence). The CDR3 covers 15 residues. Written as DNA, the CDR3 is TGTGCCAGTAGTGATTTAGCGGGGGGGCCAGATACGCAGTATTTT. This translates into CASSDLAGGPDTQYF.

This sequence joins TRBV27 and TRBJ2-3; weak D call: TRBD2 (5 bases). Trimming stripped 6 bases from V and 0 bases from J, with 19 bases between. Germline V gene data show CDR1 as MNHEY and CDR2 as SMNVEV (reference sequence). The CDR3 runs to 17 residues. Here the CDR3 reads CASRSLAGSGSTDTQYF. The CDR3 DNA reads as TGTGCCAGCAGGTCCCTCGCTGGGAGCGGAAGCACAGATACGCAGTATTTT.

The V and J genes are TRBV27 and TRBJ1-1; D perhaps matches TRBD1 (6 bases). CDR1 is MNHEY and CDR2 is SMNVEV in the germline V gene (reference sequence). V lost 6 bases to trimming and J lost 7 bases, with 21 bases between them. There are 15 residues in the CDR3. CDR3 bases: TGTGCCAGCAGCCCCGTGACAGGCGCCCCCCTTGAAGCTTTCTTT. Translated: CASSPVTGAPLEAFF.

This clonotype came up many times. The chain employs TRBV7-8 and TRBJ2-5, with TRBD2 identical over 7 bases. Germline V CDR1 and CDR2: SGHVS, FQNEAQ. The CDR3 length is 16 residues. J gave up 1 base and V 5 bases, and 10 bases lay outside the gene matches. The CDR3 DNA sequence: TGTGCCAGCAGCCCACTACTAAGCGGGGTCCAAGAGACCCAGTACTTC. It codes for CASSPLLSGVQETQYF.

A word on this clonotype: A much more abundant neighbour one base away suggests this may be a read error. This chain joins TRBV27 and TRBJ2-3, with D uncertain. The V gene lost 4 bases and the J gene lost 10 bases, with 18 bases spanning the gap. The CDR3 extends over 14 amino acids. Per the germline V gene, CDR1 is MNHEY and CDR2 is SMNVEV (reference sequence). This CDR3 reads CASSSDTPADAQYF. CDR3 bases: TGTGCCAGCAGTTCCGACACCCCGGCGGATGCGCAGTATTTT.

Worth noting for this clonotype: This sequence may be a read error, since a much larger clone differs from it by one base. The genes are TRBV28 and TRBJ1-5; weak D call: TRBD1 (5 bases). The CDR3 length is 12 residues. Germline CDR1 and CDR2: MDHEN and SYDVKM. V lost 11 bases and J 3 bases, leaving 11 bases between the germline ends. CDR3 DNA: TGTGCCGGTGGGGACCACAATCAGCCCCAGCATTTT. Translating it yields CAGGDHNQPQHF.

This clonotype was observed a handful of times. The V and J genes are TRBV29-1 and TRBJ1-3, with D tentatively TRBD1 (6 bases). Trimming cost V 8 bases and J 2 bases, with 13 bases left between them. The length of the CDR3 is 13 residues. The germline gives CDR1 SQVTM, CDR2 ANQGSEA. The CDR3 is CSSSEGAGNTIYF. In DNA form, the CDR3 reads TGCAGCTCATCTGAGGGGGCTGGAAACACCATATATTTT.

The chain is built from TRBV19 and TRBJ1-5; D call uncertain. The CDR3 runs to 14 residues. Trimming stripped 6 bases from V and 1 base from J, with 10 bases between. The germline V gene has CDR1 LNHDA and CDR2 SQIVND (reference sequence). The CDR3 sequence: CASRAGLSNQPQHF. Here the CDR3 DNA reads TGTGCCAGTAGAGCGGGTCTAAGCAATCAGCCCCAGCATTTT.